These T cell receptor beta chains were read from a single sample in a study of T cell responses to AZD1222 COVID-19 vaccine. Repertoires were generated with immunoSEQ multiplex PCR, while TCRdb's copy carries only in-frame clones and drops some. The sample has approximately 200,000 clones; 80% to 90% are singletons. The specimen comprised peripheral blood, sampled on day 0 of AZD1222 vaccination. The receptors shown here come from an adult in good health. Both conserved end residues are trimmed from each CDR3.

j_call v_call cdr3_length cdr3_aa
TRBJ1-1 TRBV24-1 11 ATSDLINTEAF
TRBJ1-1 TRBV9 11 ASSPPGGTEAF
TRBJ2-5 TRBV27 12 ASSFSRNQETQY
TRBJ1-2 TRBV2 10 ASLQENYGYT
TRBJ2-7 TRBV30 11 AWTSVPSYEQY
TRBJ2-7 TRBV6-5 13 ASSYWGGGGDEQY
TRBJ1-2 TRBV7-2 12 ASSMDRGGYGYT
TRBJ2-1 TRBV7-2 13 ASSDSWGTYNEQF
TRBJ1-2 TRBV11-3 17 ASSLATDTVGDDIYGYT
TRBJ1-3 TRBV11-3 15 ASSSRTGGDSGNTIY
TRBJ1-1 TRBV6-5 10 ASSYGVGPAF
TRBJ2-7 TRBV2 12 ASSERGGDYEQY
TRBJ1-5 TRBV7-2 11 ASSVYRDQPQH
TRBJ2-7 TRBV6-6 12 ASSAGTSVYEQY
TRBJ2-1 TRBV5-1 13 ASSFVTAGLNEQF
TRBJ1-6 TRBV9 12 ASSVGQGDSPLH
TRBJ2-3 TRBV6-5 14 ASSYGDVGYTDTQY